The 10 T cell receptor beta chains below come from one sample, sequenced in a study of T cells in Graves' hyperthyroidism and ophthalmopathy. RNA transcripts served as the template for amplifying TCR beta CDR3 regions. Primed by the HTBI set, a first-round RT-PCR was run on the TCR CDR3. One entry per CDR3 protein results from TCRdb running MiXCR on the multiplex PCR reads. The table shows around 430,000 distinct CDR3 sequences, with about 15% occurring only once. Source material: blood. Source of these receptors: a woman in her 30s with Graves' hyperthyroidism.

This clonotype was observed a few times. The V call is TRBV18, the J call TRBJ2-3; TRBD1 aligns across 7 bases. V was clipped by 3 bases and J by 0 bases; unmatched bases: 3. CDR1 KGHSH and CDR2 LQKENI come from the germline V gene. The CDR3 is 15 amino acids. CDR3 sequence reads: CASSPGQSSTDTQYF. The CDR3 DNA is TGTGCCAGCTCACCGGGACAGTCTAGCACAGATACGCAGTATTTT.

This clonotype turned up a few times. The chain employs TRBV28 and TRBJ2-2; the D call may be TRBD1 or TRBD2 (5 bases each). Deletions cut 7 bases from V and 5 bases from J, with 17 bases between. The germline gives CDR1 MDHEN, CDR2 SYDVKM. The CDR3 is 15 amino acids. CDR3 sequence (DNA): TGTGCCAGCACCCAAGGCGGAGAGGGGACCGGGGAGCTGTTTTTT. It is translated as CASTQGGEGTGELFF.

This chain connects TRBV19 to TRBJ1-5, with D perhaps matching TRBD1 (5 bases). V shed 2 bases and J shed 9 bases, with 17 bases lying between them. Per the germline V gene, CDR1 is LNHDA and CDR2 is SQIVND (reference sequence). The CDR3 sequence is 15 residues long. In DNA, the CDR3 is TGTGCCAGTAGTATAAGTCAGGGCTCCGATTTGCCCCAGCATTTT. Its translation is CASSISQGSDLPQHF. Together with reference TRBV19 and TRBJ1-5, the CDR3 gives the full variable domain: DGGITQSPKYLFRKEGQNVTLSCEQNLNHDAMYWYRQDPGQGLRLIYYSQIVNDFQKGDIAEGYSVSREKKESFPLTVTSAQKNPTAFYLCASSISQGSDLPQHFGDGTRLSIL.

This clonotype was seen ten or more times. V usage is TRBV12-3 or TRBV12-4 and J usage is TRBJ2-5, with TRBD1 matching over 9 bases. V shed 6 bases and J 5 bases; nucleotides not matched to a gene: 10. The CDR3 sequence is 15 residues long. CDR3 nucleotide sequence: TGTGCCAGCAGCCCATATCCGGGACAGGGTGAGACCCAGTACTTC. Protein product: CASSPYPGQGETQYF.

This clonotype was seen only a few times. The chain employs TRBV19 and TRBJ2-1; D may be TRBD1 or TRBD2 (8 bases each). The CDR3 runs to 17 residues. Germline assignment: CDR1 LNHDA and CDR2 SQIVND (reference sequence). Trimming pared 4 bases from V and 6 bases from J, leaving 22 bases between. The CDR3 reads CASSREDRGTSGNEQFF. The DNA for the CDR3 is TGTGCCAGTAGTAGGGAAGACAGGGGTACTAGCGGCAATGAGCAGTTCTTC.

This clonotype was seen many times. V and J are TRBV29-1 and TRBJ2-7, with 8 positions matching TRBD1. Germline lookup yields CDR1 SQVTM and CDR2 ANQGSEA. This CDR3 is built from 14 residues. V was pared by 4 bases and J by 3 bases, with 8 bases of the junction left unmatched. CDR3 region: CSVARDRGNYEQYF. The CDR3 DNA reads TGCAGCGTTGCTCGTGACAGGGGAAACTACGAGCAGTACTTC.

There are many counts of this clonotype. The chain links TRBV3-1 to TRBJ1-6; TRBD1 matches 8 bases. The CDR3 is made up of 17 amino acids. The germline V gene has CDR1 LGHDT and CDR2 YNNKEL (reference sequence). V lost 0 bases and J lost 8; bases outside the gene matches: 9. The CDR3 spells CASSQDTIGRGHSPLHF. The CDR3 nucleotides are TGTGCCAGCAGCCAAGATACCATCGGCAGGGGGCATTCACCCCTCCACTTT.

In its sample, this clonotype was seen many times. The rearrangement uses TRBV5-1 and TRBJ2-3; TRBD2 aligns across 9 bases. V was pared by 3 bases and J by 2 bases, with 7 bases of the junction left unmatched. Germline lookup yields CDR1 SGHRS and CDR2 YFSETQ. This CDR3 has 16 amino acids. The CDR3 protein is CASSWGLAGTTDTQYF. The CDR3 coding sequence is TGCGCCAGCAGCTGGGGTCTAGCGGGAACCACAGATACGCAGTATTTT.

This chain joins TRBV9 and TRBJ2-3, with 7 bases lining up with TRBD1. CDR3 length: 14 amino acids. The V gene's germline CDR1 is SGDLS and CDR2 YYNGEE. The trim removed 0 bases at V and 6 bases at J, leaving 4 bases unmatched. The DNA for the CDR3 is TGTGCCAGCAGCGTAGCCCCGGACAGGGATACGCAGTATTTT. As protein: CASSVAPDRDTQYF.

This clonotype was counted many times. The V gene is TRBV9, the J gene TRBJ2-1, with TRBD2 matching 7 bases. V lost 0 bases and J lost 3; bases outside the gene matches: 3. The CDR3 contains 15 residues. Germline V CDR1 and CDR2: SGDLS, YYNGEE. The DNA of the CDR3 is TGTGCCAGCAGCGTAGTCGGCGGGAGCTACAATGAGCAGTTCTTC. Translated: CASSVVGGSYNEQFF.